The 5 T cell receptor beta chains below come from one sample, sequenced in a study of early T cells in non-severe SARS-CoV-2 infection. TCRdb re-derived calls from the 5' RACE reads in MiXCR, one entry per CDR3 protein. The repertoire holds 70,000 or so distinct CDR3 sequences, under 13% seen once, with 6.4% in the top ten. Sequences were obtained from whole blood. All receptors come from an adult who was a healthcare worker with PCR-confirmed SARS-CoV-2 infection or an uninfected control (not recorded which).

This clonotype was counted ten times or more. The chain couples TRBV7-8 to TRBJ2-3, with a tentative D call TRBD2 (6 bases). Trimming shortened V by 7 bases and J by 2 bases, and 19 bases separated the two germline ends. Germline V gene lookup returns CDR1 SGHVS and CDR2 FQNEAQ. The CDR3 is made up of 16 amino acids. The CDR3 here is CASMTSAGLNTDTQYF. In DNA form, the CDR3 reads TGTGCCAGCATGACTTCCGCGGGACTTAACACAGATACGCAGTATTTT.

The chain links TRBV11-2 to TRBJ2-2; D remains unclear. CDR1 SGHAT and CDR2 FQNNGV come from the germline V gene. There are 13 residues in the CDR3. The CDR3 spells CASGGTSAGELFF. CDR3 nucleotides: TGTGCATCCGGCGGTACGAGCGCCGGGGAGCTGTTTTTT.

The J gene is TRBJ2-7, the V gene TRBV28; D may be TRBD1 (6 bases). V was trimmed by 7 bases and J by 7 bases, leaving 8 bases between them. Looked up from germline, CDR1 is MDHEN and CDR2 is SYDVKM. The CDR3 spans 10 residues. CDR3 amino acids: CASKGVEQYF. CDR3 bases: TGTGCCAGCAAGGGGGTAGAGCAGTACTTC. Complete variable domain (other parts from reference TRBV28 and TRBJ2-7): DVKVTQSSRYLVKRTGEKVFLECVQDMDHENMFWYRQDPGLGLRLIYFSYDVKMKEKGDIPEGYSVSREKKERFSLILESASTNQTSMYLCASKGVEQYFGPGTRLTVT.

This clonotype was found a few times. The chain has TRBV7-8 and TRBJ2-3, with D possibly TRBD1 on 5 matching bases. The CDR3 is 15 amino acids. Trimming stripped 1 base from V and 2 bases from J, with 10 bases between. Germline V lookup: CDR1 SGHVS, CDR2 FQNEAQ. CDR3 protein: CASSLEGQYTDTQYF. CDR3 DNA: TGTGCCAGCAGCTTAGAGGGGCAGTACACAGATACGCAGTATTTT.

In this sample, this clonotype turned up many times. The CDR3 is CASSLTGGRYEQYF. DNA of the CDR3: TGTGCCAGCAGTTTGACAGGGGGCAGGTACGAGCAGTACTTC. The J gene is TRBJ2-7, the V gene TRBV27; 10 bases line up with TRBD1. This CDR3 spans 14 amino acids. Germline V gene data show CDR1 as MNHEY and CDR2 as SMNVEV (reference sequence). Germline trimming cut 3 bases from V and 4 bases from J; bases unmatched to any gene: 3.